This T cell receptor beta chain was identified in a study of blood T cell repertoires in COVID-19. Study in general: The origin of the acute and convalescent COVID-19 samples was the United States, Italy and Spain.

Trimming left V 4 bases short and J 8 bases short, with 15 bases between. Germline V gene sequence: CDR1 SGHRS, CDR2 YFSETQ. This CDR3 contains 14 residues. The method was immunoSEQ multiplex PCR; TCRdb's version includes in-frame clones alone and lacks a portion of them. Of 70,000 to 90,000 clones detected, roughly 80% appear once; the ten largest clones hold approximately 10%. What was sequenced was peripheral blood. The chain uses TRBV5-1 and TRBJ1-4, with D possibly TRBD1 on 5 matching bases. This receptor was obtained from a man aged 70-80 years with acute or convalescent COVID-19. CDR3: CASSREGKGEKLFF. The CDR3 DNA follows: TGCGCCAGCAGCCGGGAGGGGAAGGGCGAAAAACTGTTTTTT.